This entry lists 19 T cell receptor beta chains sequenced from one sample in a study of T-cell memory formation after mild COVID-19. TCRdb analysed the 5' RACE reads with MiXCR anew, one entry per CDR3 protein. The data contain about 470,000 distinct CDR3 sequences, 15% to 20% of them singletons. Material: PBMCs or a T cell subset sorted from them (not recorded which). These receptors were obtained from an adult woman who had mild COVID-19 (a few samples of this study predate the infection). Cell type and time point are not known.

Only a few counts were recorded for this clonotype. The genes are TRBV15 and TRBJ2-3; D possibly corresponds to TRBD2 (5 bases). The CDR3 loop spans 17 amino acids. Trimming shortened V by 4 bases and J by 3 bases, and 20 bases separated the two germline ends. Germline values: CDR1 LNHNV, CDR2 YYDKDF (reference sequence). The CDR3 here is CATSKEDPGDWTDTQYF. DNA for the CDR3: TGTGCCACCAGCAAGGAGGACCCCGGGGATTGGACAGATACGCAGTATTTT.

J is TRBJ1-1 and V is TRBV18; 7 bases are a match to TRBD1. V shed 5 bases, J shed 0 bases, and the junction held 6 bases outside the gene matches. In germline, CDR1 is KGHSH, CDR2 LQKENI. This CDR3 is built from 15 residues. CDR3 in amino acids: CASSFDRVVNTEAFF. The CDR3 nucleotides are TGTGCCAGCTCATTCGACAGGGTGGTGAACACTGAAGCTTTCTTT.

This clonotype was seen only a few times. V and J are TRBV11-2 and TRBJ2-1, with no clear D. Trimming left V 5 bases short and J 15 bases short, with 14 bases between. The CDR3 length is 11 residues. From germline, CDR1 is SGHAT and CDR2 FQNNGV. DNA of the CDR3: TGTGCCAGCAGCGGACCTACGTACTGGTTCTTC. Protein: CASSGPTYWFF.

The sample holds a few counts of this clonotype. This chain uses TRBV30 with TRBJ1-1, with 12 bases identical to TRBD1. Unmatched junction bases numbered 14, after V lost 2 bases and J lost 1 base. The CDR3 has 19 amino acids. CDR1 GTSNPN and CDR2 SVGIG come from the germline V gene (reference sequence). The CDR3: CAWSSWGDRGRWTNTEAFF. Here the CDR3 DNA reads TGTGCCTGGAGTTCTTGGGGGGACAGGGGGCGCTGGACGAACACTGAAGCTTTCTTT.

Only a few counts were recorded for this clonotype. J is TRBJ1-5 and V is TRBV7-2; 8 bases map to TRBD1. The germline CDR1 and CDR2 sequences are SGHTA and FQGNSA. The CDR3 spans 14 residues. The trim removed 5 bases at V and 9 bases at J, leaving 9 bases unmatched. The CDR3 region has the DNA TGTGCCAGCAGCCCTACAGGGGGAGTTGCGCCCCAGCATTTT. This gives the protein CASSPTGGVAPQHF.

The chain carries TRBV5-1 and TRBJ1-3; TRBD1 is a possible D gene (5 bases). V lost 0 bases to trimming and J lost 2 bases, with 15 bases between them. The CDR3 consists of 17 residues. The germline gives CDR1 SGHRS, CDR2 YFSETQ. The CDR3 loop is CASSLEAREIPGNTIYF. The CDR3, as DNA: TGCGCCAGCAGCTTGGAGGCCAGGGAAATTCCTGGAAACACCATATATTTT.

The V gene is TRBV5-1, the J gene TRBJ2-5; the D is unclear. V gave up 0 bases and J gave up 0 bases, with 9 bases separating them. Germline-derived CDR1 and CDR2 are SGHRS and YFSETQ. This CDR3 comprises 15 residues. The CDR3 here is CASSLEYGYQETQYF. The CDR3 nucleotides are TGCGCCAGCAGCTTGGAGTACGGGTACCAAGAGACCCAGTACTTC.

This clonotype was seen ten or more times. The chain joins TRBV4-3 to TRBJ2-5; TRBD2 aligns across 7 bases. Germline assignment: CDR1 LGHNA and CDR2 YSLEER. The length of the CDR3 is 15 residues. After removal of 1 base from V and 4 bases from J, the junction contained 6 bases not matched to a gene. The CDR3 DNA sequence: TGCGCCAGCAGCCAAGTTGGCACGGGGGGAGAGACCCAGTACTTC. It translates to CASSQVGTGGETQYF.

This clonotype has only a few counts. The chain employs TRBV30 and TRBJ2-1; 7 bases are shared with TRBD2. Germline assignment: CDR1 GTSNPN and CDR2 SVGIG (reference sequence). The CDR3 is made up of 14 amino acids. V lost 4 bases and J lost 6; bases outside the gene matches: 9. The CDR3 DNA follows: TGTGCCTGGAATGCCGGCGGGAGTAGCAATGAGCAGTTCTTC. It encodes CAWNAGGSSNEQFF.

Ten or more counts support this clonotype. The CDR3 loop is CASSLTSGRSTDTQYF. The CDR3 bases are TGTGCCAGCAGCCTGACTAGCGGTAGGAGCACAGATACGCAGTATTTT. The rearrangement joins TRBV3-1 to TRBJ2-3, with 9 bases fitting TRBD2. The trim removed 4 bases at V and 0 bases at J, leaving 5 bases unmatched. CDR1 is LGHDT, CDR2 YNNKEL, per germline (reference sequence). The CDR3 length is 16 residues.

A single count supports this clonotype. The CDR3 here is CASSQDGWNTEAFF. The CDR3 region has the DNA TGTGCCAGCAGCCAAGACGGGTGGAACACTGAAGCTTTCTTT. V usage is TRBV14 and J usage is TRBJ1-1; D gene uncertain. The ends were cut back, 0 bases at V and 1 base at J, with 6 bases in the middle. The CDR3 runs 14 residues. Germline V gene sequence: CDR1 SGHDN, CDR2 FVKESK.

CDR3 coding DNA: TGTGCCAGCTCACCCCCGGGACATTGGAACACCGGGGAGCTGTTTTTT. Translation: CASSPPGHWNTGELFF. The chain uses TRBV18 and TRBJ2-2; a weak D match, TRBD1 (6 bases). This CDR3 is 16 amino acids long. The V and J ends lost 3 bases and 1 base respectively, with 12 bases between them. Germline V lookup: CDR1 KGHSH, CDR2 LQKENI. The entire variable domain, with the rest obtained from reference TRBV18 and TRBJ2-2, is as follows: NAGVMQNPRHLVRRRGQEARLRCSPMKGHSHVYWYRQLPEEGLKFMVYLQKENIIDESGMPKERFSAEFPKEGPSILRIQQVVRGDSAAYFCASSPPGHWNTGELFFGEGSRLTVL.

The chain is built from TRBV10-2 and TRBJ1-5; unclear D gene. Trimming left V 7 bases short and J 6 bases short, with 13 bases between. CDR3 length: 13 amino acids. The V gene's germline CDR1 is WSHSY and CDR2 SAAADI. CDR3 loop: CASTPAPGQPQHF. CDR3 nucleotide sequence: TGCGCCAGCACTCCCGCGCCGGGTCAGCCCCAGCATTTT.

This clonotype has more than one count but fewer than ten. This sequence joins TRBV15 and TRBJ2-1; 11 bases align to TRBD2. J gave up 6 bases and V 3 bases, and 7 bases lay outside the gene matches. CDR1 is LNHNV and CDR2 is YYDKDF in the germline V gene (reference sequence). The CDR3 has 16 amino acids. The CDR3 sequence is CATSSETSGIGNEQFF. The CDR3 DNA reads TGTGCCACCAGCAGCGAGACTAGCGGGATAGGCAATGAGCAGTTCTTC.

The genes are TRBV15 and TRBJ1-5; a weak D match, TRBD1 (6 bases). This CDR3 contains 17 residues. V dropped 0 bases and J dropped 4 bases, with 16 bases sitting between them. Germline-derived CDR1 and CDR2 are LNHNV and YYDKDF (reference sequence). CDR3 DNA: TGTGCCACCAGCAGAGATTATGGGGGCGGATTGAATCAGCCCCAGCATTTT. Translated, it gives CATSRDYGGGLNQPQHF.

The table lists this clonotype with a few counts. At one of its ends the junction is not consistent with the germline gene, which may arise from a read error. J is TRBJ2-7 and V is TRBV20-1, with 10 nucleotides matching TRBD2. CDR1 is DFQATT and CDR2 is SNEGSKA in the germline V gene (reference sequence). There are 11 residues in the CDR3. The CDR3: CSASGSRQQYF. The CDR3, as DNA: TGCAGCGCTAGCGGGAGCCGTCAGCAGTACTTC.

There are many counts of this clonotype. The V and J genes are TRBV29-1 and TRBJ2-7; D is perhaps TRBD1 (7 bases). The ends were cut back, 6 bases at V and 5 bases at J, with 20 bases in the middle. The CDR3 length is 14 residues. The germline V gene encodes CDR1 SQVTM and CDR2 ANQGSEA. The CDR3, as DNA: TGCAGCGTGGGGGATGACAGGGAGGCTCACGAGCAGTACTTC. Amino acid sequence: CSVGDDREAHEQYF.

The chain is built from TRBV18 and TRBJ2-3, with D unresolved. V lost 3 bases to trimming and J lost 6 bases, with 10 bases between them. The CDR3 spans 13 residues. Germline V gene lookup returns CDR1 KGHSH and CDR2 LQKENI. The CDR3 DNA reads TGTGCCAGCTCACCGCTACTGTCGGATACGCAGTATTTT. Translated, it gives CASSPLLSDTQYF.

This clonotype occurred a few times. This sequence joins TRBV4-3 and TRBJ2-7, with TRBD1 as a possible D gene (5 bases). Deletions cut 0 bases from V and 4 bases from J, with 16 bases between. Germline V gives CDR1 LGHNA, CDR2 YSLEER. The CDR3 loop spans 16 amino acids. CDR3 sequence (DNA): TGCGCCAGCAGCCAAGATTACACCGACAGATTTTACGAGCAGTACTTC. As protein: CASSQDYTDRFYEQYF.